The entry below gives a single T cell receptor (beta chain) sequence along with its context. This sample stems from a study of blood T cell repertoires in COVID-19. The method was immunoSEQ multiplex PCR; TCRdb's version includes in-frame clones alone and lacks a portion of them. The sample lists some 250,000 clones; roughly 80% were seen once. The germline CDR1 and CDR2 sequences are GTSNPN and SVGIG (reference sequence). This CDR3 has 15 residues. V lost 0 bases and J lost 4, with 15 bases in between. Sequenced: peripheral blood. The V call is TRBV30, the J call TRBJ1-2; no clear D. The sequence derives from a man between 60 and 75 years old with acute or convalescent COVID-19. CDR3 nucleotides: TGTGCCTGGAGTGTACAGAGCACCGCTACCTATGGCTACACCTTC. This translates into CAWSVQSTATYGYTF.